This T cell receptor beta chain derives from a study of cytomegalovirus exposure and HLA in healthy donors. The donors were members of the validation cohort, which comprised around 110 subjects and was separate from the first cohort of several hundred subjects. The sample holds one count of this clone. Assay used: immunoSEQ multiplex PCR; TCRdb lists only in-frame clones, some missing. The repertoire has 150,000 or so clones, roughly 87% of them found once; the top ten carry roughly 9.2%. The germline V gene has CDR1 LGHNA and CDR2 YSLEER. Trimming stripped 0 bases from V and 5 bases from J, with 10 bases between. The CDR3 contains 14 residues.

The sequence was obtained from a woman between 18 and 29 years old in good health and CMV-seropositive. Sequencing input: PBMCs. The rearrangement uses TRBV4-3 and TRBJ1-1; D remains ambiguous. For the CDR3, the DNA is TGCGCCAGCAGCCAAGATGGCCACCCAACTGAAGCTTTCTTT. Its translation: CASSQDGHPTEAFF.